This note documents a single T cell receptor (beta chain) sequence. This clonotype was seen repeatedly, ten times or more. This clone's antigen is unknown. Base qualities are missing; no much larger clone stands one base away. This entry comes from a study of spatial heterogeneity in lung cancer (dated by TCRdb to about 2019). For the wider study: More beta-chain than alpha-chain transcripts were consistently detected, likely reflecting higher beta-chain transcript abundance. In the raw uncorrected reads, each unique combination of TCR and UMI appeared more than ten times on average. In non-small cell lung cancer, the study made a quantitative comparison of TCR alpha and beta repertoires among multiple tumor regions, matched nontumor lung and blood. Nonsynonymous mutation counts, determined by whole-exome sequencing of tumor tissue, were related to TCR repertoire features. At surgery, 220 tumor regions, around 64 matched nontumor lung samples and 56 PBMC samples were TCR-sequenced for both alpha and beta chains. The full study reports these points: Ubiquitous expanded tumor TCRs were found in blood more often at tumor resection than at routine follow-up. Additional single-cell paired TCR alpha and beta sequencing was considered necessary to confirm, at a functional level, the hypothesis that regional TCRs recognize regional mutations.

CDR1 DFQATT and CDR2 SNEGSKA are derived from the germline V gene (reference sequence). Spanning cysteine to phenylalanine, the CDR3 consists of 14 amino acids. Just the 42-base CDR3 DNA is kept, in frame starting at base 1. Explained via the paper, the time point label denotes: sample taken at primary tumor resection. TCR sequencing used whole RNA extracted from tumor and nontumor lung tissue, or from cryopreserved PBMC samples, without cell sorting. Donors were over 60 patients with early-stage, untreated non-small cell lung cancer from the lung TRACERx cohort. A patient was chosen for TCR sequencing only when enough RNA was available from at least two tumor regions. Libraries were constructed by 5' RACE. The reads were generated on a NextSeq 500. In the TCR library protocol, a unique molecular identifier was attached to each TCR cDNA molecule so that PCR and sequencing errors could be corrected. The published analysis was carried out like this. TCR identification, UMI-based error correction and CDR3 extraction were all carried out with Decombinator tools. Expanded TCRs were defined as those above a frequency of 2 per 1,000, corresponding to the top 1% of the tumor frequency distribution. Renyi diversity was calculated using the R vegan package after each repertoire was subsampled 100 times to 5,000 TCRs. CDR3 similarity networks were constructed using string-kernel similarity of amino acid triplets, with links drawn between CDR3s whose pairwise similarity was above 0.82. The public reads were reprocessed in TCRdb via fastp at Q25 and MiXCR, keeping in-frame beta chains. Rows merge per CDR3 protein into single entries with the most common DNA and genes. These V and J calls derive from TCRdb rather than the authors' analysis. For this sample there are about 48,000 distinct CDR3 sequences; about 5.8% appear just once. Around 10% of the sample goes to the ten largest clones.

The clonotype originates from a male donor with early-stage non-small cell lung cancer. Specimen: PBMCs, collected at surgery. This sequence uses TRBV20-1 and TRBJ2-1, with 10 bases aligning to TRBD2. The DNA reads as follows: TGCAGCGCCCTGCCAGCGGGAGGGGGTAATGAGCAGTTCTTC. The resulting protein is CSALPAGGGNEQFF.